This T cell receptor (beta chain) came from a study of yellow fever vaccine responses in identical twins. A single record per CDR3 protein comes from TCRdb applying MiXCR to the RT-PCR reads. This sample yields roughly 20,000 distinct CDR3 sequences, of which around 65% are seen a single time; 2.2% belongs to the top ten. Whole-study findings and limits: Convergence reportedly seemed to mark part of the twins' vaccine T cell response, with personalization marking the rest.

In regard to this clonotype: Its cognate antigen is unknown.

This CDR3 contains 15 residues. V shed 6 bases and J 2 bases; nucleotides not matched to a gene: 7. In germline, CDR1 is SNHLY, CDR2 FYNNEI. This receptor was taken from a woman aged 18-29 years who received the yellow fever vaccine. V gene TRBV2 combines with J gene TRBJ2-1, with 7 bases fitting TRBD1. Sequencing used T cells from blood (PBMCs), unsorted or a sorted subset (not recorded which), obtained before or after yellow fever vaccination (not recorded which). The CDR3 spells CASRGQGGAYNEQFF. DNA for the CDR3: TGTGCCAGCAGGGGACAAGGGGGCGCCTACAATGAGCAGTTCTTC.